A single sample is the source of the 9 T cell receptor beta chains below, sequenced in a study of control samples from healthy donors and cancer patients. Data came from immunoSEQ multiplex PCR; TCRdb stores just in-frame clones and leaves some out. The sample consists of roughly 93,000 clones, roughly 89% of them appearing once. Sequencing used PBMCs. The receptor set was obtained from a woman between 45 and 65 years old with colorectal cancer.

The chain is built from TRBV4-2 and TRBJ2-2; 11 positions match TRBD2. The germline V gene has CDR1 LGHNA and CDR2 YNFKEQ. This CDR3 has 17 residues. V shed 0 bases and J 7 bases; nucleotides not matched to a gene: 7. The CDR3 region is CASSQDLAGGPNGELFF. CDR3 nucleotides: TGTGCCAGCAGCCAAGATTTAGCGGGGGGGCCGAACGGGGAGCTGTTTTTT.

The chain employs TRBV5-1 and TRBJ2-1; D might be TRBD2 (6 bases). V was clipped by 3 bases and J by 12 bases, with 19 bases between them. Germline V gene lookup returns CDR1 SGHRS and CDR2 YFSETQ. The CDR3 is 14 residues long. CDR3 sequence (DNA): TGCGCCAGCAGCTACCGGGAGTTCAATGGAGGGCAGTTCTTC. This sequence encodes CASSYREFNGGQFF.

The gene calls are TRBV28 and TRBJ2-3, with TRBD1 matching 7 bases. This CDR3 comprises 14 residues. The germline V gene encodes CDR1 MDHEN and CDR2 SYDVKM. With 7 bases clipped from V and 2 bases from J, the junction kept 6 bases outside the gene matches. CDR3 sequence: CASKTGQPTDTQYF. In nucleotides, the CDR3 is TGTGCCAGCAAGACGGGACAGCCCACAGATACGCAGTATTTT. Filled out from reference TRBV28 and TRBJ2-3, the complete variable domain reads DVKVTQSSRYLVKRTGEKVFLECVQDMDHENMFWYRQDPGLGLRLIYFSYDVKMKEKGDIPEGYSVSREKKERFSLILESASTNQTSMYLCASKTGQPTDTQYFGPGTRLTVL.

The chain joins TRBV7-3 to TRBJ2-4; 9 bases agree with TRBD2. There are 14 residues in the CDR3. V lost 2 bases to trimming and J lost 6 bases; unmatched junction nucleotides: 2. The germline CDR1 and CDR2 sequences are SGHTA and FQGTGA. CDR3: CASSLGGLANIQYF. The CDR3 bases are TGTGCCAGCAGCTTAGGGGGACTAGCAAACATTCAGTACTTC. The variable domain in full, with the rest retrieved from reference TRBV7-3 and TRBJ2-4, is GAGVSQTPSNKVTEKGKYVELRCDPISGHTALYWYRQSLGQGPEFLIYFQGTGAADDSGLPNDRFFAVRPEGSVSTLKIQRTERGDSAVYLCASSLGGLANIQYFGAGTRLSVL.

This rearrangement joins TRBV5-4 to TRBJ2-1, with 10 nucleotides matching TRBD2. This CDR3 spans 15 amino acids. From germline, CDR1 is SGHNT and CDR2 YYREEE (reference sequence). Unmatched junction bases numbered 7, after V lost 4 bases and J lost 6 bases. In DNA, the CDR3 is TGTGCCAGCAGCCCGCTAGCGGGGGAACCCAATGAGCAGTTCTTC. Translating gives CASSPLAGEPNEQFF.

The chain has TRBV28 and TRBJ1-2; TRBD1 agrees at 9 bases. There are 14 residues in the CDR3. Losses at the gene ends were 7 bases for V and 4 bases for J; bases not matched to a gene: 7. CDR1 and CDR2 from the germline V gene are MDHEN and SYDVKM. The CDR3 here is CASTLDRGGYGYTF. CDR3 bases: TGTGCCAGCACCCTGGACAGGGGTGGCTATGGCTACACCTTC.

V is TRBV6-5 and J is TRBJ1-2, with 9 nucleotides matching TRBD1. The CDR3 has 13 residues. Germline V gene lookup returns CDR1 MNHEY and CDR2 SVGAGI. V trimming: 7 bases; J trimming: 8 bases; junction bases outside the gene matches: 8. CDR3 in amino acids: CASTLGQGDGYTF. CDR3 coding DNA: TGTGCCAGCACCCTGGGACAGGGAGACGGCTACACCTTC.

Notes on this clone: Other DNA sequences from this sample encode an identical CDR3 as well. V gene TRBV6-2 or TRBV6-3 combines with J gene TRBJ1-2, with 10 nucleotides matching TRBD1. The CDR3 spans 14 residues. V lost 5 bases, J lost 4 bases, and 4 bases stayed unmatched. Per germline, CDR1 MNHEY and CDR2 SVGEGT. The CDR3 region is CASSRRTGGYGYTF. CDR3 in DNA: TGTGCCAGCAGTCGAAGGACAGGGGGCTATGGCTACACCTTC.

The rearrangement uses TRBV5-6 and TRBJ2-7; D possibly corresponds to TRBD2 (6 bases). Germline CDR1 is SGHDT and CDR2 is YYEEEE. The ends were cut back, 4 bases at V and 5 bases at J, with 13 bases in the middle. CDR3 size: 13 residues. The CDR3 region is CASSMVGGDEQYV. The CDR3 bases are TGTGCCAGCAGCATGGTCGGAGGGGACGAGCAGTACGTC.